Presented here are 23 T cell receptor beta chains from one specimen sequenced in a study of T cells after yellow fever vaccination. MiXCR, run by TCRdb on the 5' RACE reads, gives a single entry per CDR3 protein. The table lists some 320,000 distinct CDR3 sequences, roughly 8.7% of them singletons. Sample: PBMCs, taken on the day of the first yellow fever vaccination. The source is a young man who received the YFV17D yellow fever vaccine.

The chain employs TRBV24-1 and TRBJ2-5; perhaps TRBD2 as D (6 bases). The V end lost 4 bases, the J end lost 5 bases, and 13 bases lay between the germline ends. There are 14 residues in the CDR3. Germline values: CDR1 KGHDR, CDR2 SFDVKD. CDR3 nucleotides: TGTGCCACCAGTGAGCCCGGGACTGCGGAGACCCAGTACTTC. Amino acids: CATSEPGTAETQYF.

This clonotype was seen more than once but under ten times. This chain links TRBV3-1 with TRBJ2-2; D remains unclear. V lost 4 bases and J lost 3, with 9 bases in between. The CDR3 has 14 amino acids. The germline V gene encodes CDR1 LGHDT and CDR2 YNNKEL (reference sequence). The DNA for the CDR3 is TGTGCCAGCAGCCCCGGCGTAGACACCGGGGAGCTGTTTTTT. The encoded protein is CASSPGVDTGELFF.

This clonotype occurred many times. V is TRBV18 and J is TRBJ2-3, with 9 bases that match TRBD1. V was pared by 5 bases and J by 0 bases, with 6 bases of the junction left unmatched. The CDR3 loop spans 16 amino acids. Looked up from germline, CDR1 is KGHSH and CDR2 is LQKENI. The CDR3 sequence: CASSAQGADSTDTQYF. The CDR3 region has the DNA TGTGCCAGCTCAGCACAGGGGGCGGATAGCACAGATACGCAGTATTTT.

This chain's CDR3 is CASSLGPTPTYEQYV. The CDR3 DNA sequence: TGTGCCAGCAGCTTAGGTCCGACTCCCACCTACGAGCAGTACGTC. The V and J genes are TRBV7-8 and TRBJ2-7; unclear D gene. From germline, CDR1 is SGHVS and CDR2 FQNEAQ. Trimming left V 1 base short and J 2 bases short, with 12 bases between. There are 15 residues in the CDR3.

The V gene is TRBV5-5, the J gene TRBJ1-4; D not resolved. The CDR3 consists of 11 residues. The germline V gene encodes CDR1 SGHKS and CDR2 YYEKEE (reference sequence). V lost 0 bases to trimming and J lost 8 bases, with 2 bases between them. In DNA, the CDR3 is TGTGCCAGCAGCTTGGTCGAAAAACTGTTTTTT. Translating gives CASSLVEKLFF.

This clonotype was seen only a few times. The V and J genes are TRBV20-1 and TRBJ1-4, with 7 bases aligning to TRBD1. The germline CDR1 and CDR2 sequences are DFQATT and SNEGSKA (reference sequence). This CDR3 comprises 16 residues. The ends lost 0 bases at V and 10 bases at J; junction bases unmatched: 14. The CDR3 is CSARDGGDSERGKLFF. The CDR3 region has the DNA TGCAGTGCTAGAGATGGAGGGGACAGCGAGCGGGGAAAACTGTTTTTT.

This clonotype was counted only a few times. The V call is TRBV4-1, the J call TRBJ1-5; no reliable D call. Germline V gene data show CDR1 as MGHRA and CDR2 as YSYEKL. Trimming stripped 2 bases from V and 0 bases from J, with 8 bases between. This CDR3 spans 15 amino acids. The CDR3: CASSQRSYSNQPQHF. In DNA form, the CDR3 reads TGCGCCAGCAGCCAAAGAAGTTATAGCAATCAGCCCCAGCATTTT.

This chain uses TRBV4-1 with TRBJ2-1; 9 nucleotides line up with TRBD1. Germline V CDR1 and CDR2: MGHRA, YSYEKL. J lost 0 bases, V lost 3 bases, and 6 bases had no gene match. This CDR3 has 17 residues. CDR3 coding DNA: TGCGCCAGCAGCCATCCGGGACAGGGTAGCTCCTACAATGAGCAGTTCTTC. It yields the protein CASSHPGQGSSYNEQFF.

The table lists this clonotype with a few counts. The CDR3 DNA follows: TGTGCCAGCAGCCCTGGGACACCCTTGACCTCCTATGGCTACACCTTC. Protein: CASSPGTPLTSYGYTF. The chain recombines TRBV7-3 with TRBJ1-2, with D perhaps matching TRBD1 (6 bases). The CDR3 loop spans 16 amino acids. V lost 5 bases, J lost 4 bases, and 20 bases lay in between. Germline V gene data show CDR1 as SGHTA and CDR2 as FQGTGA.

This clonotype was picked up a small number of times. The genes are TRBV7-8 and TRBJ1-4; unclear D gene. The ends were cut back, 1 base at V and 5 bases at J, with 8 bases in the middle. This CDR3 contains 14 residues. Germline-derived CDR1 and CDR2 are SGHVS and FQNEAQ. Here the CDR3 reads CASSLDRQNEKLFF. The CDR3 nucleotides are TGTGCCAGCAGCTTAGACCGGCAAAATGAAAAACTGTTTTTT.

This clonotype has only a few counts. The genes are TRBV6-5 and TRBJ1-5, with no clear D. V was pared by 0 bases and J by 2 bases, with 8 bases between. CDR3 size: 15 residues. From germline, CDR1 is MNHEY and CDR2 SVGAGI. The CDR3, as DNA: TGTGCCAGCAGTTACTCGGCCGGGGGCAATCAGCCCCAGCATTTT. Translating gives CASSYSAGGNQPQHF.

This clonotype came up a few times. The chain joins TRBV25-1 to TRBJ2-1, with a weak D call TRBD1 (5 bases). V gave up 5 bases and J gave up 7 bases, with 24 bases separating them. Germline V lookup: CDR1 MGHDK, CDR2 SYGVNS. The CDR3 is 17 residues long. This chain's CDR3 is CASSTLPGQGVQNEQFF. For the CDR3, the DNA is TGTGCCAGCAGTACCCTCCCCGGTCAGGGTGTTCAGAATGAGCAGTTCTTC.

The rearrangement links TRBV20-1 to TRBJ2-1, with D possibly being TRBD2 (7 bases). Trimming took 1 base from V and 2 from J, leaving 12 bases between them. The CDR3 is 15 residues long. The germline V gene has CDR1 DFQATT and CDR2 SNEGSKA (reference sequence). CDR3 protein: CSARGGGFTYNEQFF. CDR3 DNA sequence: TGCAGTGCTAGAGGGGGGGGCTTCACCTACAATGAGCAGTTCTTC.

There are a few counts of this clonotype. The V call is TRBV20-1, the J call TRBJ1-1; tentatively, D is TRBD1 (6 bases). Trimming left V 5 bases short and J 8 bases short, with 12 bases between. The CDR3 has 11 amino acids. Germline-derived CDR1 and CDR2 are DFQATT and SNEGSKA (reference sequence). CDR3 sequence (DNA): TGCAGTGCTCACCAGGGGTTAGAAGCTTTCTTT. It codes for CSAHQGLEAFF.

The rearrangement links TRBV28 to TRBJ2-3, with TRBD2 matching 12 bases. The CDR3 contains 15 residues. Germline V lookup: CDR1 MDHEN, CDR2 SYDVKM. The V gene end was trimmed by 3 bases and the J gene end by 6 bases; junction bases not matched to a gene: 4. Here the CDR3 reads CASSFTGTSGDTQYF. Here the CDR3 DNA reads TGTGCCAGCAGTTTCACCGGGACTAGCGGGGATACGCAGTATTTT.

There are many counts of this clonotype. The chain recombines TRBV6-5 with TRBJ2-1, with 7 nucleotides matching TRBD1. J was trimmed by 6 bases and V by 4 bases; bases with no gene match: 3. The CDR3 is made up of 13 amino acids. CDR1 and CDR2 from the germline V gene are MNHEY and SVGAGI. The CDR3 nucleotides are TGTGCCAGCAGTTGGACAGGAGGCAATGAGCAGTTCTTC. Encoded protein: CASSWTGGNEQFF.

This clonotype has only a few counts. V is TRBV19 and J is TRBJ1-1, with D hard to call. Germline loops: CDR1 LNHDA, CDR2 SQIVND (reference sequence). V lost 8 bases to trimming and J lost 4 bases, with 8 bases between them. The CDR3 extends over 11 amino acids. The CDR3 nucleotides are TGTGCCAGTCAGGTGAGCACTGAAGCTTTCTTT. This translates into CASQVSTEAFF. Using reference TRBV19 and TRBJ1-1 for the parts outside the CDR3, the full variable domain is DGGITQSPKYLFRKEGQNVTLSCEQNLNHDAMYWYRQDPGQGLRLIYYSQIVNDFQKGDIAEGYSVSREKKESFPLTVTSAQKNPTAFYLCASQVSTEAFFGQGTRLTVV.

The V and J genes are TRBV10-3 and TRBJ2-1; tentatively, D is TRBD2 (6 bases). The CDR3 runs 15 residues. V was pared by 3 bases and J by 7 bases, with 16 bases between. CDR1 ENHRY and CDR2 SYGVKD come from the germline V gene. The CDR3 reads CAISDLASGFNEQFF. Written as DNA, the CDR3 is TGTGCCATCAGTGATCTTGCCAGCGGGTTTAATGAGCAGTTCTTC.

The chain links TRBV5-1 to TRBJ2-2; the D gene is possibly TRBD1 (6 bases). Deletions cut 0 bases from V and 1 base from J, with 13 bases between. Germline V gives CDR1 SGHRS, CDR2 YFSETQ. There are 17 residues in the CDR3. The CDR3 spells CASSLATLDRNTGELFF. CDR3 DNA sequence: TGCGCCAGCAGCTTGGCCACACTGGACAGGAACACCGGGGAGCTGTTTTTT. Full variable domain (outside the CDR3, taken from reference TRBV5-1 and TRBJ2-2): KAGVTQTPRYLIKTRGQQVTLSCSPISGHRSVSWYQQTPGQGLQFLFEYFSETQRNKGNFPGRFSGRQFSNSRSEMNVSTLELGDSALYLCASSLATLDRNTGELFFGEGSRLTVL.

This clonotype has more than one count but fewer than ten. One end of the junction varies from germline; a read error may be responsible. V is TRBV6-1 and J is TRBJ1-2; weak D call: TRBD1 (5 bases). Per the germline V gene, CDR1 is MNHNS and CDR2 is SASEGT. This CDR3 has 15 amino acids. The CDR3 here is CASSTLLAGKYDYTF. The CDR3 coding sequence is TGTGCCAGCAGTACCCTTTTAGCAGGGAAGTATGACTACACCTTC.

This clonotype has just a few counts. The chain employs TRBV6-5 and TRBJ1-6; D gene uncertain. CDR3 length equals 15 residues. CDR1 and CDR2 from the germline V gene are MNHEY and SVGAGI. Trimming removed 2 bases at V and 8 bases at J, with 13 bases between. The CDR3: CASSYAPAGHSPLHF. The CDR3 nucleotides are TGTGCCAGCAGTTACGCGCCAGCTGGCCATTCACCCCTCCACTTT.

CDR3 residues: CASSHRGLPNTGELFF. In nucleotides, the CDR3 is TGTGCCAGCAGCCACAGGGGGCTTCCGAACACCGGGGAGCTGTTTTTT. The V gene is TRBV28, the J gene TRBJ2-2; 9 positions match TRBD1. The trim removed 6 bases at V and 0 bases at J, leaving 5 bases unmatched. Germline assignment: CDR1 MDHEN and CDR2 SYDVKM. This CDR3 has 16 amino acids.

This clonotype was observed a few times. The chain recombines TRBV3-1 with TRBJ1-2, with TRBD1 identical over 8 bases. The CDR3 spans 13 residues. Germline-derived CDR1 and CDR2 are LGHDT and YNNKEL (reference sequence). The trim removed 5 bases at V and 8 bases at J, leaving 7 bases unmatched. The CDR3: CASSNSGQEGYTF. CDR3 DNA sequence: TGTGCCAGCAGCAATTCGGGACAGGAAGGCTACACCTTC.